These 11 T cell receptor beta chains came from one sample sequenced in a study of CD8 T cells in Susac syndrome. With random hexamers, 0.5 to 1 ug RNA was reverse transcribed. TCRdb used MiXCR to reprocess the immunoSEQ multiplex PCR reads, holding one entry per CDR3 protein. The table shows some 240,000 distinct CDR3 sequences, with about 95% occurring only once. Input material: CD4+ T cells from PBMCs. These receptor sequences come from a human donor with Susac syndrome.

The chain joins TRBV30 to TRBJ1-1; possible D gene TRBD1, 5 bases. The ends were cut back, 0 bases at V and 5 bases at J, with 16 bases in the middle. The length of the CDR3 is 15 residues. Germline CDR1 is GTSNPN and CDR2 is SVGIG (reference sequence). The CDR3: CAWSVGRGGDTEAFF. The CDR3 nucleotides read TGTGCCTGGAGTGTAGGCCGAGGAGGGGATACTGAAGCTTTCTTT.

This rearrangement joins TRBV7-9 to TRBJ2-1; D is perhaps TRBD1 or TRBD2 (5 bases each). CDR3 length: 17 residues. Deletions cut 1 base from V and 9 bases from J, with 22 bases between. Per the germline V gene, CDR1 is SEHNR and CDR2 is FQNEAQ (reference sequence). The CDR3 bases are TGTGCCAGCAGCTTAGATATAGCGAGAGGGGATGGGGCTGAGCAGTTCTTC. Its translation is CASSLDIARGDGAEQFF.

The V call is TRBV29-1, the J call TRBJ2-3, with 8 bases identical to TRBD1. The CDR3 length is 14 residues. The ends lost 2 bases at V and 1 base at J; junction bases unmatched: 2. CDR1 and CDR2 (germline): SQVTM, ANQGSEA. In DNA, the CDR3 is TGCAGCGTTGAACAGGGGGCGGGCACAGATACGCAGTATTTT. Its translation is CSVEQGAGTDTQYF.

J is TRBJ2-1 and V is TRBV3-1, with D perhaps matching TRBD2 (6 bases). The CDR3 has 14 residues. Germline CDR1 is LGHDT and CDR2 is YNNKEL (reference sequence). The V and J ends lost 7 bases and 5 bases respectively, with 15 bases between them. The CDR3: CASTLGTSNNEQFF. The CDR3 DNA sequence: TGTGCCAGCACCCTTGGGACTTCAAACAATGAGCAGTTCTTC.

V usage is TRBV20-1 and J usage is TRBJ2-7, with D perhaps TRBD1 (5 bases). This CDR3 region has 14 residues. Deletions cut 3 bases from V and 3 bases from J, with 15 bases between. Germline CDR1 DFQATT, CDR2 SNEGSKA (reference sequence). CDR3 sequence (DNA): TGCAGTGCTAGGTTGGGGATGGGGCACTACGAGCAGTACTTC. Amino acids: CSARLGMGHYEQYF.

V and J are TRBV11-2 and TRBJ2-5, with a tentative D call TRBD1 (6 bases). The CDR3 is made up of 13 amino acids. V lost 3 bases and J 5 bases, leaving 10 bases between the germline ends. Germline V CDR1 and CDR2: SGHAT, FQNNGV. The CDR3 nucleotides read TGTGCCAGCAGCTTTACAGGGAAGGAGACCCAGTACTTC. Translation: CASSFTGKETQYF.

V and J are TRBV9 and TRBJ2-6, with TRBD1 identical over 9 bases. The length of the CDR3 is 18 residues. V gave up 2 bases and J gave up 2 bases; unmatched junction bases: 8. Germline CDR1 is SGDLS and CDR2 is YYNGEE. CDR3 amino acids: CASSVTGGLQPGANVLTF. CDR3 sequence (DNA): TGTGCCAGCAGCGTTACAGGGGGCTTGCAGCCTGGGGCCAACGTCCTGACTTTC.

The chain couples TRBV29-1 to TRBJ2-5; 11 nucleotides align to TRBD2. The CDR3 is 18 amino acids. Germline lookup yields CDR1 SQVTM and CDR2 ANQGSEA. The V and J ends lost 6 bases and 5 bases, in that order; junction bases with no gene match: 20. The CDR3 sequence is CSVTPLLLAGGPGETQYF. The CDR3 DNA follows: TGCAGCGTAACCCCCCTCCTCTTAGCGGGAGGGCCGGGCGAGACCCAGTACTTC.

This chain joins TRBV30 and TRBJ2-7; D gene uncertain. CDR1 GTSNPN and CDR2 SVGIG come from the germline V gene (reference sequence). The ends were cut back, 4 bases at V and 4 bases at J, with 17 bases in the middle. This CDR3 has 14 residues. CDR3 in amino acids: CAWIRSETRYEQYF. DNA of the CDR3: TGTGCCTGGATCCGTTCCGAGACACGTTACGAGCAGTACTTC. Full variable domain (rest looked up from reference TRBV30 and TRBJ2-7): SQTIHQWPATLVQPVGSPLSLECTVEGTSNPNLYWYRQAAGRGLQLLFYSVGIGQISSEVPQNLSASRPQDRQFILSSKKLLLSDSGFYLCAWIRSETRYEQYFGPGTRLTVT.

The rearrangement uses TRBV7-9 and TRBJ2-7, with D unclear. This CDR3 has 12 residues. Germline V CDR1 and CDR2: SEHNR, FQNEAQ (reference sequence). With 1 base removed from V and 6 bases from J, the gap between germline ends came to 7 bases. The CDR3 DNA sequence: TGTGCCAGCAGCTTAGTTCCTCTCGAGCAGTACTTC. Translating gives CASSLVPLEQYF.

The chain links TRBV5-1 to TRBJ1-2; TRBD1 might be the D (5 bases). The ends were cut back, 1 base at V and 4 bases at J, with 14 bases in the middle. From germline, CDR1 is SGHRS and CDR2 YFSETQ. The CDR3 spans 15 residues. CDR3 DNA sequence: TGCGCCAGCAGCTTGCAGGGAGAGAACCTCTATGGCTACACCTTC. It encodes CASSLQGENLYGYTF. Full variable domain (rest looked up from reference TRBV5-1 and TRBJ1-2): KAGVTQTPRYLIKTRGQQVTLSCSPISGHRSVSWYQQTPGQGLQFLFEYFSETQRNKGNFPGRFSGRQFSNSRSEMNVSTLELGDSALYLCASSLQGENLYGYTFGSGTRLTVV.